This TCR beta chain was obtained from a study of technical replicates of blood from several donors. The CDR3 covers 15 residues. From germline, CDR1 is MNHEY and CDR2 SVGAGI. With 0 bases removed from V and 3 bases from J, the gap between germline ends came to 11 bases. Assay used: immunoSEQ multiplex PCR; TCRdb lists only in-frame clones, some missing. Of about 75,000 clones listed, 90% to 95% are singletons. The specimen was T cells isolated from PBMCs. This receptor was taken from a human donor in good health. Some clones in this sample may be carry-over from other donors' samples. The rearrangement joins TRBV6-5 to TRBJ1-1; D not resolved. CDR3 bases: TGTGCCAGCAGTTACTCGACGGGAAAAGACACTGAAGCTTTCTTT. Translating gives CASSYSTGKDTEAFF.